This passage covers 4 T cell receptor beta chains from one sample sequenced in a study of metastatic and nonmetastatic thyroid tumors. Before thyroid surgery, none of the patients had received any treatment. TCRdb redid the clone calls on the PCR reads using MiXCR. The data hold 35,000 to 45,000 clones, with around 10% observed a single time. The sequenced material came from blood. These receptors originate from a male donor with papillary thyroid cancer or a benign thyroid nodule (not recorded which). Some clones in this sample may be carry-over from other donors' samples.

This clone was counted only a few times. J is TRBJ1-2 and V is TRBV6-1; no clear D. Per germline, CDR1 MNHNS and CDR2 SASEGT. The V gene lost 1 base and the J gene lost 4 bases, with 13 bases spanning the gap. There are 15 residues in the CDR3. CDR3 bases: TGTGCCAGCAGTGAAGGTTGGGTTGGCTTCTATGGCTACACCTTC. Amino acid sequence: CASSEGWVGFYGYTF.

In its sample, this clone was seen many times. The V and J genes are TRBV28 and TRBJ2-7; 7 positions match TRBD1. CDR3 length: 16 residues. CDR1 and CDR2 from the germline V gene are MDHEN and SYDVKM. J gave up 5 bases and V 6 bases, and 16 bases lay outside the gene matches. The CDR3 DNA follows: TGTGCCAGCAGCAAATTGTGGAGACAGGGTTACCACGAGCAGTACTTC. This encodes CASSKLWRQGYHEQYF. The variable domain in full, completed from reference TRBV28 and TRBJ2-7, reads DVKVTQSSRYLVKRTGEKVFLECVQDMDHENMFWYRQDPGLGLRLIYFSYDVKMKEKGDIPEGYSVSREKKERFSLILESASTNQTSMYLCASSKLWRQGYHEQYFGPGTRLTVT.

In its sample, this clone was seen many times. Possible read error: a much larger clone is one base away. The V gene is TRBV28, the J gene TRBJ2-2; D possibly matches TRBD1 or TRBD2 (5 bases each). This CDR3 is built from 13 residues. Looked up from germline, CDR1 is MDHEN and CDR2 is SYDVKM. Trimming shortened V by 4 bases and J by 6 bases, and 9 bases separated the two germline ends. CDR3 loop: CASSYQGAGELFF. The DNA of the CDR3 is TGTGCCAGCAGTTACCAGGGAGCCGGGGAGCTGTTTTTT.

This chain joins TRBV6-1 and TRBJ2-7; perhaps D is TRBD1 or TRBD2 (5 bases each). Germline V gene data show CDR1 as MNHNS and CDR2 as SASEGT. The CDR3 runs to 14 residues. V was pared by 5 bases and J by 2 bases, with 13 bases between. The CDR3, as DNA: TGTGCCAGCAGTCCCGGGGCTAGCACCTACGAGCAGTACTTC. Its translation: CASSPGASTYEQYF.